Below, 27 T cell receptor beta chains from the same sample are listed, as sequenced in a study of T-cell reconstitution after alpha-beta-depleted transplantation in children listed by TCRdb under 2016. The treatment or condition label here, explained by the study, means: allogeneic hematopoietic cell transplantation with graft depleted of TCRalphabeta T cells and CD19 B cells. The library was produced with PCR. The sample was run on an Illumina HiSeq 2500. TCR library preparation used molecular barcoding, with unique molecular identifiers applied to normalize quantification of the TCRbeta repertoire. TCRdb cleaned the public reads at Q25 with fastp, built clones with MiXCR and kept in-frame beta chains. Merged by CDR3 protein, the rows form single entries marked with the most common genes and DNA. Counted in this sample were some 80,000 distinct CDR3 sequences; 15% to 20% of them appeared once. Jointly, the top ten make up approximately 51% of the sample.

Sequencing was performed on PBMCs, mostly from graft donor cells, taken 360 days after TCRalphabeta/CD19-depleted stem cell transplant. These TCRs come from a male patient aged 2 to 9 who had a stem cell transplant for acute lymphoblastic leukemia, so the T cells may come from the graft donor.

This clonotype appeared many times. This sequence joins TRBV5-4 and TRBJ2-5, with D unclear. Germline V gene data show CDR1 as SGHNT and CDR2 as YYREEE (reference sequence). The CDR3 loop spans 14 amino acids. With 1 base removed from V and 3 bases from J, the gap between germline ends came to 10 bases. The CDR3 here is CASSLPGPKETQYF. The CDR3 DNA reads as TGTGCCAGCAGCTTGCCAGGACCTAAAGAGACCCAGTACTTC.

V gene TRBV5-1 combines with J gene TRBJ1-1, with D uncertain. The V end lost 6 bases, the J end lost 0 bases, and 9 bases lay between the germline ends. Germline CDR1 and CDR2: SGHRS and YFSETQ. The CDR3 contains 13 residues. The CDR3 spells CASMWYMNTEAFF. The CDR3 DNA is TGCGCCAGCATGTGGTACATGAACACTGAAGCTTTCTTT.

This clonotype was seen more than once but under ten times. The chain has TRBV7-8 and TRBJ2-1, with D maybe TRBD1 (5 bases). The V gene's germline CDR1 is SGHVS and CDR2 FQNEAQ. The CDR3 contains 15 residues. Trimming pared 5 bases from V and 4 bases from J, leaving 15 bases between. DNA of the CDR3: TGTGCCAGCAGCCCTCGCAGGGTGAAATACAATGAGCAGTTCTTC. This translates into CASSPRRVKYNEQFF.

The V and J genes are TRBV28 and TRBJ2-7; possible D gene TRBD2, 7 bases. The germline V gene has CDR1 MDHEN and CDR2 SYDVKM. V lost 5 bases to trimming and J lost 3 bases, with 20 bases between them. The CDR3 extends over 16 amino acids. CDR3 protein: CASSRRGGTKRYEQYF. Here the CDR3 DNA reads TGTGCCAGCAGTCGAAGGGGGGGGACGAAGCGCTACGAGCAGTACTTC.

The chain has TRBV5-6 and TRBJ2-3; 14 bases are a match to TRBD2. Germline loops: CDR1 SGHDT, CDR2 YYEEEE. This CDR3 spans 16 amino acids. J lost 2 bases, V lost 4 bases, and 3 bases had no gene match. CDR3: CASSRTSGRFTDTQYF. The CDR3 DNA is TGTGCCAGCAGCCGGACTAGCGGGAGGTTCACAGATACGCAGTATTTT.

As DNA, the CDR3 is TGCGCCAGCAGATCGGACCCCGATCCGAGTATAAAAGATACGCAGTATTTT. Translating it yields CASRSDPDPSIKDTQYF. J is TRBJ2-3 and V is TRBV5-1; no firm D call. This CDR3 comprises 17 residues. V lost 5 bases and J lost 5, with 24 bases in between. Germline V lookup: CDR1 SGHRS, CDR2 YFSETQ.

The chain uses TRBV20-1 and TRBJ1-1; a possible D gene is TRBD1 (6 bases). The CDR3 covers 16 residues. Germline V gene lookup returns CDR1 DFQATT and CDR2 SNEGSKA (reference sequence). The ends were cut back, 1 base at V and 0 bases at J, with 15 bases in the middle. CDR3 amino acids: CSARGATGIMNTEAFF. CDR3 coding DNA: TGCAGTGCTAGAGGGGCTACAGGGATCATGAACACTGAAGCTTTCTTT.

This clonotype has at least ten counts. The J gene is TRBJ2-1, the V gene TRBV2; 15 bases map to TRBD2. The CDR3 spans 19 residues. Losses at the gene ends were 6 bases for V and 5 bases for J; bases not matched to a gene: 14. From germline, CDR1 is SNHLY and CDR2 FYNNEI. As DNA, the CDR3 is TGTGCCAGCAGACCTCCGGGACTAGCGGGGGGAGGGTTCGACAATGAGCAGTTCTTC. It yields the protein CASRPPGLAGGGFDNEQFF.

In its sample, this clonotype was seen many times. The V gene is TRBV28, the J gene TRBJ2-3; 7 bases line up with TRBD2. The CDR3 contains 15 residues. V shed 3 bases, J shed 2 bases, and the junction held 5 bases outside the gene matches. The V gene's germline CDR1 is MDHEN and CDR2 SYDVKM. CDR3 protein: CASSFAGLFTDTQYF. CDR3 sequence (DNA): TGTGCCAGCAGTTTTGCGGGACTATTCACAGATACGCAGTATTTT. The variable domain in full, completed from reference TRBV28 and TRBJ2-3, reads DVKVTQSSRYLVKRTGEKVFLECVQDMDHENMFWYRQDPGLGLRLIYFSYDVKMKEKGDIPEGYSVSREKKERFSLILESASTNQTSMYLCASSFAGLFTDTQYFGPGTRLTVL.

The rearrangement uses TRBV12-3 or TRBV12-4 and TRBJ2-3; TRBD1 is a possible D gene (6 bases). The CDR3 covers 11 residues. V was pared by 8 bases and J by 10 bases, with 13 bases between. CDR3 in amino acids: CASQRGSAQYF. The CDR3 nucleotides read TGTGCCAGCCAGAGGGGGTCGGCGCAGTATTTT.

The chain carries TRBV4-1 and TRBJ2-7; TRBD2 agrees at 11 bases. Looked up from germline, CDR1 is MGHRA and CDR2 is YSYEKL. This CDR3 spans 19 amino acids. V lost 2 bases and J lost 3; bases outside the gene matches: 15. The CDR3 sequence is CASSQLWSLLAGEVYEQYF. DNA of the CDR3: TGCGCCAGCAGCCAACTATGGTCCCTACTAGCGGGAGAGGTCTACGAGCAGTACTTC.

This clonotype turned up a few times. CDR3 sequence: CASPPRILQRLLAKNIQYF. CDR3 bases: TGTGCCAGCCCACCACGAATCTTACAGAGACTTCTAGCCAAAAACATTCAGTACTTC. This chain uses TRBV5-4 with TRBJ2-4; no reliable D call. This CDR3 is 19 amino acids long. Trimming shortened V by 7 bases and J by 0 bases, and 26 bases separated the two germline ends. Germline values: CDR1 SGHNT, CDR2 YYREEE (reference sequence).

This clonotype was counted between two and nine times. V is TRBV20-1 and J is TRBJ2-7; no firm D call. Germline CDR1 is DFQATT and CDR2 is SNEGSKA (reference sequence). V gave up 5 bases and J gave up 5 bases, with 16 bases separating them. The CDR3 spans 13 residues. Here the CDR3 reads CSASRIRDHEQYF. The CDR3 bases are TGCAGTGCTTCTCGAATCAGAGACCACGAGCAGTACTTC.

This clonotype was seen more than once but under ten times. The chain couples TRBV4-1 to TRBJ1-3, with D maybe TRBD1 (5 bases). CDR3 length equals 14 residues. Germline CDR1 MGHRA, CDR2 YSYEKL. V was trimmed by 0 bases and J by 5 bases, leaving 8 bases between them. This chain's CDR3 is CASSQDPGRNTIYF. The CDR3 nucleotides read TGCGCCAGCAGCCAAGACCCAGGGCGAAACACCATATATTTT.

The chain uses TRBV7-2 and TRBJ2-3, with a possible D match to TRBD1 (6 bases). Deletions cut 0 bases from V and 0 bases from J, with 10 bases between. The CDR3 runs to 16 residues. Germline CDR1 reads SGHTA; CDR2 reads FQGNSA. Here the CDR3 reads CASSLAGTTSTDTQYF. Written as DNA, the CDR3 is TGTGCCAGCAGCTTAGCCGGGACAACTAGCACAGATACGCAGTATTTT.

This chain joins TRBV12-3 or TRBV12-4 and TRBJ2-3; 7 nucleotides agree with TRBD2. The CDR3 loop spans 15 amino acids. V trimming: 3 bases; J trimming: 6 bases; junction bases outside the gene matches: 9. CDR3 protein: CASSFLERRGDTQYF. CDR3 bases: TGTGCCAGCAGTTTTCTTGAGCGGCGGGGGGATACGCAGTATTTT.

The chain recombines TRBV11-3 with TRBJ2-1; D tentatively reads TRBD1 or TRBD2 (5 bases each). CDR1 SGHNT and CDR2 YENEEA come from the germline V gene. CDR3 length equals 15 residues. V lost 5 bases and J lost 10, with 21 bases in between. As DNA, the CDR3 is TGTGCCAGCAGCCCTGGACTTCCGAAGTCAGGGGAGCAGTTCTTC. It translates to CASSPGLPKSGEQFF. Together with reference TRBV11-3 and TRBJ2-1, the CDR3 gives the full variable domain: EAGVVQSPRYKIIEKKQPVAFWCNPISGHNTLYWYLQNLGQGPELLIRYENEEAVDDSQLPKDRFSAERLKGVDSTLKIQPAELGDSAVYLCASSPGLPKSGEQFFGPGTRLTVL.

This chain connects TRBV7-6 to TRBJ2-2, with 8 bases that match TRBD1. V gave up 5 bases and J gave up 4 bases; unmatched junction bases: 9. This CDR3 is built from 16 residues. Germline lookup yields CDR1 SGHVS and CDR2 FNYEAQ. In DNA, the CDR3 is TGTGCCAGCAGCCTAACTCAGGGGGCGGTCACCGGGGAGCTGTTTTTT. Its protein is CASSLTQGAVTGELFF.

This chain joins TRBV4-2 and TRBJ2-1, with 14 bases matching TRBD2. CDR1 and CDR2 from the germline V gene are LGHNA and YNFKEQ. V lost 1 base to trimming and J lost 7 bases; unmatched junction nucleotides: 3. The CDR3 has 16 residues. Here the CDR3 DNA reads TGTGCCAGCAGCCAAGTGACTAGCGGGAGGGGAAATGAGCAGTTCTTC. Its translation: CASSQVTSGRGNEQFF.

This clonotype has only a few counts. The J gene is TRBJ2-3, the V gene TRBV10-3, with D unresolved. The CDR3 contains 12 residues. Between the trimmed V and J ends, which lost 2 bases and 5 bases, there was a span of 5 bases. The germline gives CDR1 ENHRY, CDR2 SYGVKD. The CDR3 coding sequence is TGTGCCATCAGTGAGATAGTAGATACGCAGTATTTT. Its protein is CAISEIVDTQYF.

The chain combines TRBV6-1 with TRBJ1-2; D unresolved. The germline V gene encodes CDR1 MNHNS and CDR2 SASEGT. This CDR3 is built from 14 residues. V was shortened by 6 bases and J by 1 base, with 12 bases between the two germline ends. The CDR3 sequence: CASRPERVNYGYTF. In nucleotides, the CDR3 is TGTGCCAGCAGGCCAGAACGGGTTAACTATGGCTACACCTTC.

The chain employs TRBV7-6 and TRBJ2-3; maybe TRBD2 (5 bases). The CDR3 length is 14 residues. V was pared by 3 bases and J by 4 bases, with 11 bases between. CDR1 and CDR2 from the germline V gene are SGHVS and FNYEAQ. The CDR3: CASSLGTRSDTQYF. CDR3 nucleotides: TGTGCCAGCAGCTTGGGAACTAGATCAGATACGCAGTATTTT. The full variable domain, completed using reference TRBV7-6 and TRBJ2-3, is GAGVSQSPRYKVTKRGQDVALRCDPISGHVSLYWYRQALGQGPEFLTYFNYEAQQDKSGLPNDRFSAERPEGSISTLTIQRTEQRDSAMYRCASSLGTRSDTQYFGPGTRLTVL.

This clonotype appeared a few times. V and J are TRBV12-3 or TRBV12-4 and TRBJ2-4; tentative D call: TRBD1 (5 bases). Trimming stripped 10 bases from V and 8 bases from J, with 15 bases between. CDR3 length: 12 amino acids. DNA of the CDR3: TGTGCCATAGGGGTTATAAAGGACATTCAGTACTTC. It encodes CAIGVIKDIQYF.

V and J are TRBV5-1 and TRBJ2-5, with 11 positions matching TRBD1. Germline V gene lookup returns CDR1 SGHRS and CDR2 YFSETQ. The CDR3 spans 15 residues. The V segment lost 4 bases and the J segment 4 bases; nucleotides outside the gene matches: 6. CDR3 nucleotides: TGCGCCAGCAGCAGGACGGGACAGGGGGGAGAGACCCAGTACTTC. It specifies CASSRTGQGGETQYF.

In DNA, the CDR3 is TGTGCCAGCAGCGGACGAATAGCGGGAGTGCGCAATGAGCAGTTCTTC. It is translated as CASSGRIAGVRNEQFF. The J gene is TRBJ2-1, the V gene TRBV11-2; 9 nucleotides agree with TRBD2. From germline, CDR1 is SGHAT and CDR2 FQNNGV. CDR3 length: 16 residues. Trimming at V came to 5 bases and at J to 6 bases, leaving 11 bases not matched to a gene.

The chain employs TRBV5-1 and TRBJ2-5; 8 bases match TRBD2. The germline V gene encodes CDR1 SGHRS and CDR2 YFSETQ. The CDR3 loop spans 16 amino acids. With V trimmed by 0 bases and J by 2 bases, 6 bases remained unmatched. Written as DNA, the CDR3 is TGCGCCAGCAGCTTGGCCACAACTAGCGGACAAGAGACCCAGTACTTC. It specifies CASSLATTSGQETQYF.

The CDR3 spells CASSLARLSPWNEQFF. The CDR3 DNA follows: TGTGCCAGCAGTTTAGCGAGACTTAGCCCTTGGAATGAGCAGTTCTTC. V and J are TRBV12-3 or TRBV12-4 and TRBJ2-1, with D unresolved. CDR3 length equals 16 residues. Deletions cut 0 bases from V and 7 bases from J, with 16 bases between.